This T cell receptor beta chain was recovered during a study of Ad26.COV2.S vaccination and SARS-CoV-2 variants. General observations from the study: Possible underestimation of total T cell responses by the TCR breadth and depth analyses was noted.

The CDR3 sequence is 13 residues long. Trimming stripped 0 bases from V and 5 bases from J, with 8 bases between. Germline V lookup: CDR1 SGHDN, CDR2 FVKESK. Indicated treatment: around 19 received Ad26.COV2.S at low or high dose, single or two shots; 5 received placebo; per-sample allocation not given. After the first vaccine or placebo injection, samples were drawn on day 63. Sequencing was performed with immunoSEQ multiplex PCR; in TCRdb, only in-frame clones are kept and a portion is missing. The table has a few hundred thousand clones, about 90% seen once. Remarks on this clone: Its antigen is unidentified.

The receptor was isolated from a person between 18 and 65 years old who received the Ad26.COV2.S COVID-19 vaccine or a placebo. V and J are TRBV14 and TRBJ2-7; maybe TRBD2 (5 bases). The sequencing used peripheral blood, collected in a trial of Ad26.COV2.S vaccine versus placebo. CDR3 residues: CASSQDRGDEQYF. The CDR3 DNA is TGTGCCAGCAGCCAAGATCGGGGTGACGAGCAGTACTTC.